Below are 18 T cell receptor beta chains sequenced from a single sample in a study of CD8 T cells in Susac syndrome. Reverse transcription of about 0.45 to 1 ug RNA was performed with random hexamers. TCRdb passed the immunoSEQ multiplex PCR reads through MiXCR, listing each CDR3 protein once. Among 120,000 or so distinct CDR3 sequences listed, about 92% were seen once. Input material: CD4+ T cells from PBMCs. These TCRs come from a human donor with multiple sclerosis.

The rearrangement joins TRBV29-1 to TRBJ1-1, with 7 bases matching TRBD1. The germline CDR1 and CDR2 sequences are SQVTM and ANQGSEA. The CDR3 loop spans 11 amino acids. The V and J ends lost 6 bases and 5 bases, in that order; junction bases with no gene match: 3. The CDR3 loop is CSVNRGTEAFF. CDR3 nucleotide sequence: TGCAGCGTCAACAGGGGAACTGAAGCTTTCTTT.

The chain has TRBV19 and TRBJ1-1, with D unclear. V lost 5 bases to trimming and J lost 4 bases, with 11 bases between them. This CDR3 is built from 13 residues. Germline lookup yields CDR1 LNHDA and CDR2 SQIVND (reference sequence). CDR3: CASSAEVGTEAFF. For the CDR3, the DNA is TGTGCCAGTAGTGCCGAAGTGGGCACTGAAGCTTTCTTT.

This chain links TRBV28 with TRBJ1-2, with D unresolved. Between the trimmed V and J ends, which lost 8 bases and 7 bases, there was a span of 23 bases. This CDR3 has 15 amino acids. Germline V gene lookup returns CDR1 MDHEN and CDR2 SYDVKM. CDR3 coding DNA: TGTGCCAGCGTGGCCTGGGTGGACCACCGTGCTGGCTACACCTTC. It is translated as CASVAWVDHRAGYTF.

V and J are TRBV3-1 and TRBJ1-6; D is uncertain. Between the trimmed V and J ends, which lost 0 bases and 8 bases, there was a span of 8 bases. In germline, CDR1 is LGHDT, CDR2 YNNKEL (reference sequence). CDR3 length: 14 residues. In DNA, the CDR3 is TGTGCCAGCAGCCAAGATTTTCCAGATTCACCCCTCCACTTT. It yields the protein CASSQDFPDSPLHF.

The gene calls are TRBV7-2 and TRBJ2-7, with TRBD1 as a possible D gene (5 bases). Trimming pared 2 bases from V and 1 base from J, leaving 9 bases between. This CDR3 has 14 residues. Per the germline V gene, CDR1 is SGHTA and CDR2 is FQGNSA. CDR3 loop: CASSLQTASYEQYF. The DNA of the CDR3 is TGTGCCAGCAGCTTACAGACAGCATCCTACGAGCAGTACTTC. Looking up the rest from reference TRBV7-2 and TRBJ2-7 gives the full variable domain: GAGVSQSPSNKVTEKGKDVELRCDPISGHTALYWYRQSLGQGLEFLIYFQGNSAPDKSGLPSDRFSAERTGGSVSTLTIQRTQQEDSAVYLCASSLQTASYEQYFGPGTRLTVT.

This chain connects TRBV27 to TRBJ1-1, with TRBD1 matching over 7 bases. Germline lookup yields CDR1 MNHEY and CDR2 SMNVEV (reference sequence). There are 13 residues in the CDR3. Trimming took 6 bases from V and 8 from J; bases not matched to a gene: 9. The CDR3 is CASSRQEQGEAFF. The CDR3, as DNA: TGTGCCAGCAGCCGTCAAGAACAGGGGGAAGCTTTCTTT.

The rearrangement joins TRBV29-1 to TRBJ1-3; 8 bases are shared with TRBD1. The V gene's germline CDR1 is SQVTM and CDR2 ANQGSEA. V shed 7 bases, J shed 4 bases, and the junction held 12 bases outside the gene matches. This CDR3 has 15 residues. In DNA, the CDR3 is TGCAGCGGACCTGGACAGGGACGGGGAGGAAACACCATATATTTT. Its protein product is CSGPGQGRGGNTIYF.

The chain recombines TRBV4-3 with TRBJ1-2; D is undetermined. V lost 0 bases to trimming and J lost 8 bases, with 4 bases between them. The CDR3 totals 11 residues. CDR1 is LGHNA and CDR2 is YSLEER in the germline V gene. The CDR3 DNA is TGCGCCAGCAGCCAAGAGGGAGGCTACACCTTC. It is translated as CASSQEGGYTF.

The CDR3 coding sequence is TGTGCCAGCACCTCGCAGGGGTCCGGTTCACCCCTCCACTTT. This sequence encodes CASTSQGSGSPLHF. The chain recombines TRBV12-3 or TRBV12-4 with TRBJ1-6; D possibly corresponds to TRBD1 (6 bases). The CDR3 covers 14 residues. The V end was cut by 7 bases, the J end by 9 bases, with 16 bases between.

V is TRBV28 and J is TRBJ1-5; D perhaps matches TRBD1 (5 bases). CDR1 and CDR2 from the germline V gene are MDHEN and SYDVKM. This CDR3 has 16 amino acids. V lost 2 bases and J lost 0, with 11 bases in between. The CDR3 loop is CASSLRGFYSNQPQHF. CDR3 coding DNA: TGTGCCAGCAGTTTAAGGGGATTTTATAGCAATCAGCCCCAGCATTTT. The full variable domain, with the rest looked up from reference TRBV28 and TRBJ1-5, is DVKVTQSSRYLVKRTGEKVFLECVQDMDHENMFWYRQDPGLGLRLIYFSYDVKMKEKGDIPEGYSVSREKKERFSLILESASTNQTSMYLCASSLRGFYSNQPQHFGDGTRLSIL.

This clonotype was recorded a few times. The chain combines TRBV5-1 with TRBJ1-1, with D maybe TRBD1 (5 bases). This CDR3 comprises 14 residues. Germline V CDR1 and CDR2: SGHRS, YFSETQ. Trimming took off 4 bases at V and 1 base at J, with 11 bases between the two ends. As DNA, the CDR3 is TGCGCCAGCAGCGAGGGACCTGGGAACACTGAAGCTTTCTTT. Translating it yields CASSEGPGNTEAFF.

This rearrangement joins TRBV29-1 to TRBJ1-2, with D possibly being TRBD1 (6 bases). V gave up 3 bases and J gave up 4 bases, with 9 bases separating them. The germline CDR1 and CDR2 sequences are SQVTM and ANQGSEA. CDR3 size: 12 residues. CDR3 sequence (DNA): TGCAGCGTTGACCAGGGGCTCTATGGCTACACCTTC. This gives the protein CSVDQGLYGYTF.

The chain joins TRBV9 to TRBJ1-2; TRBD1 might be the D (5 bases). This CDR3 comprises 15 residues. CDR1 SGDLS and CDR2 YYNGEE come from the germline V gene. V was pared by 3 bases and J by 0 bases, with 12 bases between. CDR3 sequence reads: CASSEGTETNYGYTF. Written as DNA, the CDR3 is TGTGCCAGCAGCGAGGGGACTGAGACTAACTATGGCTACACCTTC.

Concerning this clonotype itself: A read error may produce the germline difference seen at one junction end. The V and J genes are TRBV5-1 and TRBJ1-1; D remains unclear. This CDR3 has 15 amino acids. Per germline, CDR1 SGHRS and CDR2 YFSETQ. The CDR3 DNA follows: TGCGCCAGCAACTTGGACCCAAATTCGAACACTGAAGCTTTCTTT. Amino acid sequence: CASNLDPNSNTEAFF.

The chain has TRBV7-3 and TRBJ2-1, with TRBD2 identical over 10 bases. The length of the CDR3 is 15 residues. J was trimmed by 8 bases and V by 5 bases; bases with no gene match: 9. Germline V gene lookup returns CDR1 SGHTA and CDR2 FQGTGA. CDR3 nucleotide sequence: TGTGCCAGCAGCCTCTCCAGCGGGGGGGCCCATGAGCAGTTCTTC. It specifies CASSLSSGGAHEQFF.

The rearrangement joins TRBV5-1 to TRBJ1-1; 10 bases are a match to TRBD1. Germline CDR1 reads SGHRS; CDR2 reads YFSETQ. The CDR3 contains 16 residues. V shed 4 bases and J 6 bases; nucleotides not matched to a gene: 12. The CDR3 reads CASSQPGTGVGAEAFF. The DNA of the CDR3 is TGCGCCAGCAGCCAACCCGGGACAGGGGTGGGGGCTGAAGCTTTCTTT.

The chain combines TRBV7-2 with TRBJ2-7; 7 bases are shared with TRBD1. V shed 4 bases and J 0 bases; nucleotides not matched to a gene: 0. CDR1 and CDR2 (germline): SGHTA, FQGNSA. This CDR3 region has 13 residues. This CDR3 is CASSWDSSYEQYF. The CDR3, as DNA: TGTGCCAGCAGCTGGGACAGCTCCTACGAGCAGTACTTC. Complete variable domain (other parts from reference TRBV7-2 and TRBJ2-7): GAGVSQSPSNKVTEKGKDVELRCDPISGHTALYWYRQSLGQGLEFLIYFQGNSAPDKSGLPSDRFSAERTGGSVSTLTIQRTQQEDSAVYLCASSWDSSYEQYFGPGTRLTVT.

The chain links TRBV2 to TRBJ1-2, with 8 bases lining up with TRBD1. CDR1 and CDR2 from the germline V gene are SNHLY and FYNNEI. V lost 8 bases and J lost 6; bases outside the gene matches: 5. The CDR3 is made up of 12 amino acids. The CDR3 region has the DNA TGTGCCAGCGTCCAGGGGGCAGATGGCTACACCTTC. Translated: CASVQGADGYTF.